Each of the 13 T cell receptor beta chains below was sequenced from the same sample in a study of monozygotic twins with inflammatory bowel disease. No DNA is given; TCRdb re-called the 5' RACE reads and lists each CDR3 protein once. This table lists 420,000 or so distinct CDR3 sequences. What was sequenced was blood. These receptors all come from a human donor with ulcerative colitis or Crohn's disease, or a healthy co-twin of an affected twin (not recorded which).

This chain uses TRBV20-1 with TRBJ2-7; the D call from TCRdb, TRBD1, cannot be confirmed without DNA. The germline CDR1 and CDR2 sequences are DFQATT and SNEGSKA (reference sequence). The CDR3 extends over 13 amino acids. CDR3 sequence reads: CSARRDRTYEQYF.

V usage is TRBV5-1 and J usage is TRBJ2-6; the D call from TCRdb, TRBD1, cannot be confirmed without DNA. The CDR3 is made up of 15 amino acids. From germline, CDR1 is SGHRS and CDR2 YFSETQ. The CDR3 is CASSLGTGAAVVLTF. Full variable domain (rest looked up from reference TRBV5-1 and TRBJ2-6): KAGVTQTPRYLIKTRGQQVTLSCSPISGHRSVSWYQQTPGQGLQFLFEYFSETQRNKGNFPGRFSGRQFSNSRSEMNVSTLELGDSALYLCASSLGTGAAVVLTFGAGSRLTVL.

The chain employs TRBV6-5 and TRBJ2-1; TCRdb's assignment of TRBD1 cannot be checked, as there is no DNA. The CDR3 has 17 residues. Germline CDR1 reads MNHEY; CDR2 reads SVGAGI. CDR3 in amino acids: CASSYSARDSSYNEQFF.

This rearrangement joins TRBV4-2 to TRBJ1-6. The CDR3 has 17 amino acids. Germline-derived CDR1 and CDR2 are LGHNA and YNFKEQ. This chain's CDR3 is CASSQDGLRRGGSPLHF.

The chain is built from TRBV19 and TRBJ2-5. This CDR3 is 13 amino acids long. Germline CDR1 LNHDA, CDR2 SQIVND (reference sequence). The CDR3 sequence: CASSIQQRETQYF. The full variable domain, in which reference TRBV19 and TRBJ2-5 provide the parts outside the CDR3, is DGGITQSPKYLFRKEGQNVTLSCEQNLNHDAMYWYRQDPGQGLRLIYYSQIVNDFQKGDIAEGYSVSREKKESFPLTVTSAQKNPTAFYLCASSIQQRETQYFGPGTRLLVL.

The chain links TRBV4-1 to TRBJ2-7; the D call of TRBD1 rests on TCRdb alone, since no DNA is present to check it. The CDR3 extends over 13 amino acids. Germline assignment: CDR1 MGHRA and CDR2 YSYEKL. The CDR3 sequence is CASSHGGAREQYF.

V usage is TRBV11-1 and J usage is TRBJ2-2; without DNA, the TCRdb call of TRBD2 cannot be checked. The CDR3 is made up of 16 amino acids. The germline gives CDR1 SGHAT, CDR2 FQDESV (reference sequence). The CDR3 protein is CASGKAGGPFTGELFF. The whole variable domain, remainder taken from reference TRBV11-1 and TRBJ2-2, is EAEVAQSPRYKITEKSQAVAFWCDPISGHATLYWYRQILGQGPELLVQFQDESVVDDSQLPKDRFSAERLKGVDSTLKIQPAELGDSAMYLCASGKAGGPFTGELFFGEGSRLTVL.

This chain connects TRBV7-9 to TRBJ2-5; with no DNA, the TCRdb D assignment of TRBD2 cannot be verified. The CDR3 is 13 residues long. CDR1 and CDR2 (germline): SEHNR, FQNEAQ (reference sequence). This CDR3 reads CARGTSIQETQYF. Complete variable domain (other parts from reference TRBV7-9 and TRBJ2-5): DTGVSQNPRHKITKRGQNVTFRCDPISEHNRLYWYRQTLGQGPEFLTYFQNEAQLEKSRLLSDRFSAERPKGSFSTLEIQRTEQGDSAMYLCARGTSIQETQYFGPGTRLLVL.

The rearrangement uses TRBV11-1 and TRBJ2-6; TCRdb picks TRBD1, but there is no DNA to check that call. This CDR3 has 18 residues. CDR1 and CDR2 from the germline V gene are SGHAT and FQDESV (reference sequence). This chain's CDR3 is CASSSGTGGNHGANVLTF.

J is TRBJ2-3 and V is TRBV4-2; TCRdb's D call of TRBD1 is untestable without DNA. CDR1 and CDR2 from the germline V gene are LGHNA and YNFKEQ. CDR3 length: 14 residues. Here the CDR3 reads CASSQDRAGTQQYF.

The chain couples TRBV5-1 to TRBJ2-7. The CDR3 spans 14 residues. Germline V gives CDR1 SGHRS, CDR2 YFSETQ. CDR3 region: CASSLEQWNVEQYF.

This sequence joins TRBV28 and TRBJ2-7; there is no DNA to check the TCRdb D call of TRBD2. The CDR3 length is 14 residues. Germline V gene lookup returns CDR1 MDHEN and CDR2 SYDVKM. This chain's CDR3 is CASTLAGGLYEQYF.

The chain recombines TRBV12-3 or TRBV12-4 with TRBJ2-5; no DNA is available, so the TRBD2 call from TCRdb remains unchecked. The CDR3 loop spans 12 amino acids. The CDR3 sequence: CASRDVSGTQYF.